The T cell receptor beta chain under discussion was sequenced for a study of shared clonotypes between healthy human individuals. The wider study: The study enrolled a couple of women and three men aged 18 to 49.

Study outcomes and limitations: Shared clonotypes: approximately 5.3% naive CD4, around 3.7% naive CD8, less than 2.5% memory CD4, about 0.41% memory CD8.

The data were produced by immunoSEQ multiplex PCR, yet TCRdb's version contains in-frame clones alone and is incomplete. The data contain around 2.5 million clones, 80% to 95% of them singletons. All donors were healthy HIV-negative adults lacking recent acute infections or vaccinations. This CDR3 has 14 residues. CDR1 MDHEN and CDR2 SYDVKM come from the germline V gene. Between the trimmed V and J ends, which lost 5 bases and 5 bases, there was a span of 12 bases. A note on this clone: Its target is unknown.

This chain uses TRBV28 with TRBJ1-4, with D perhaps TRBD1 (5 bases). The receptor was isolated from a man aged 18 to 29 in good health. Some clones in this sample may be carry-over from other donors' samples. The sample taken for sequencing was naive CD4+ T cells from PBMCs. Specified subset: CD45RA+ positively selected. CDR3 residues: CASSTGGPNEKLFF. The CDR3 region has the DNA TGTGCCAGCAGTACGGGGGGTCCAAATGAAAAACTGTTTTTT.